These 14 T cell receptor beta chains came from one sample sequenced in a study of blood T cell repertoires in COVID-19. Libraries were prepared by immunoSEQ multiplex PCR; TCRdb keeps only in-frame clonotypes and omits some of them. The sample shows roughly 180,000 clones, approximately 83% of them seen only once. The sample was peripheral blood. Receptors were obtained from a man in his 60s with acute or convalescent COVID-19.

CDR3 sequence (DNA): TGTGCCACCAGTGACCCACTAGCGGGAGCTTATGATGAGCAGTTCTTC. Amino acids: CATSDPLAGAYDEQFF. The rearrangement joins TRBV24-1 to TRBJ2-1, with 11 bases that match TRBD2. CDR1 and CDR2 (germline): KGHDR, SFDVKD. V lost 4 bases, J lost 8 bases, and 9 bases stayed unmatched. CDR3 size: 16 residues.

This chain joins TRBV28 and TRBJ2-7, with 13 bases matching TRBD2. The CDR3 spans 18 residues. J lost 2 bases, V lost 3 bases, and 10 bases had no gene match. Germline V gene lookup returns CDR1 MDHEN and CDR2 SYDVKM. CDR3 protein: CASSLSLGTSGITYEQYF. The CDR3 nucleotides are TGTGCCAGCAGTTTGAGCCTAGGGACTAGCGGGATAACCTACGAGCAGTACTTC. Using reference TRBV28 and TRBJ2-7 for the parts outside the CDR3, the full variable domain is DVKVTQSSRYLVKRTGEKVFLECVQDMDHENMFWYRQDPGLGLRLIYFSYDVKMKEKGDIPEGYSVSREKKERFSLILESASTNQTSMYLCASSLSLGTSGITYEQYFGPGTRLTVT.

V and J are TRBV18 and TRBJ2-3; 7 nucleotides line up with TRBD1. Germline loops: CDR1 KGHSH, CDR2 LQKENI. The CDR3 totals 15 residues. Losses at the gene ends were 4 bases for V and 2 bases for J; bases not matched to a gene: 6. The CDR3 sequence is CASSLRTGFTDTQYF. CDR3 in DNA: TGTGCCAGCTCACTGCGGACAGGCTTCACAGATACGCAGTATTTT.

V usage is TRBV5-1 and J usage is TRBJ2-5; TRBD1 matches at 7 bases. Germline CDR1 reads SGHRS; CDR2 reads YFSETQ. V trimming: 4 bases; J trimming: 2 bases; junction bases outside the gene matches: 8. This CDR3 comprises 15 residues. CDR3 sequence (DNA): TGCGCCAGCAGCCAGCGAACAGGGGCTCAAGAGACCCAGTACTTC. Its translation: CASSQRTGAQETQYF.

The chain links TRBV27 to TRBJ1-2, with unresolved D. There are 14 residues in the CDR3. Germline lookup yields CDR1 MNHEY and CDR2 SMNVEV (reference sequence). Trimming took 2 bases from V and 4 from J, leaving 11 bases between them. CDR3 nucleotide sequence: TGTGCCAGCAGTTTACATGAGGGTGGCTATGGCTACACCTTC. Protein product: CASSLHEGGYGYTF.

The CDR3 reads CASSLGDPGIYEQYF. CDR3 bases: TGCGCCAGCAGCTTGGGAGACCCGGGGATCTACGAGCAGTACTTC. The gene calls are TRBV5-1 and TRBJ2-7, with a possible D match to TRBD2 (5 bases). The CDR3 totals 15 residues. From germline, CDR1 is SGHRS and CDR2 YFSETQ. V gave up 0 bases and J gave up 3 bases, with 13 bases separating them.

As regards this clone: The junction does not match germline at one end; this may be a read error. Distinct nucleotide sequences in the sample also encode this CDR3. The J gene is TRBJ2-7, the V gene TRBV4-1, with 7 bases that match TRBD1. This CDR3 comprises 15 residues. Germline loops: CDR1 MGHRA, CDR2 YSYEKL. The CDR3 is CASSQDPDRDDEQYF. DNA of the CDR3: TGCGCTAGCAGCCAAGATCCCGACAGGGACGACGAGCAGTACTTC.

V is TRBV25-1 and J is TRBJ1-1; TRBD1 might be the D (5 bases). The CDR3 sequence is 14 residues long. The germline V and J ends were trimmed by 4 bases and 3 bases, with 12 bases remaining between them. The germline V gene has CDR1 MGHDK and CDR2 SYGVNS. DNA for the CDR3: TGTGCCAGCAGTGCCCGTCAGGGATACACTGAAGCTTTCTTT. It codes for CASSARQGYTEAFF.

The chain links TRBV6-1 to TRBJ2-5; D is perhaps TRBD1 (5 bases). The CDR3 consists of 16 residues. Trimming removed 2 bases at V and 2 bases at J, with 15 bases between. Germline V gene data show CDR1 as MNHNS and CDR2 as SASEGT. The CDR3 here is CASSEQVAGLQETQYF. The CDR3 DNA reads TGTGCCAGCAGTGAACAGGTAGCAGGGCTACAAGAGACCCAGTACTTC.

The CDR3 DNA follows: TGCAGCGCCCTCACAGGGATTGAGACCCAGTACTTC. Protein: CSALTGIETQYF. The chain links TRBV29-1 to TRBJ2-5, with a tentative D call TRBD1 (6 bases). Trimming removed 7 bases at V and 5 bases at J, with 14 bases between. Germline loops: CDR1 SQVTM, CDR2 ANQGSEA. The CDR3 sequence is 12 residues long.

The chain employs TRBV5-5 and TRBJ2-7; TRBD2 matches at 7 bases. Germline assignment: CDR1 SGHKS and CDR2 YYEKEE (reference sequence). The CDR3 has 15 amino acids. J lost 5 bases, V lost 4 bases, and 12 bases had no gene match. This chain's CDR3 is CASSPQSGAVHEQYF. DNA for the CDR3: TGTGCCAGCAGCCCCCAAAGCGGGGCTGTCCACGAGCAGTACTTC. Filled out from reference TRBV5-5 and TRBJ2-7, the complete variable domain reads DAGVTQSPTHLIKTRGQQVTLRCSPISGHKSVSWYQQVLGQGPQFIFQYYEKEERGRGNFPDRFSARQFPNYSSELNVNALLLGDSALYLCASSPQSGAVHEQYFGPGTRLTVT.

This chain uses TRBV24-1 with TRBJ2-7, with D possibly TRBD2 on 5 matching bases. V dropped 3 bases and J dropped 9 bases, with 17 bases sitting between them. Germline-derived CDR1 and CDR2 are KGHDR and SFDVKD. CDR3 size: 14 residues. CDR3 amino acids: CATSDHRTVAGQYF. In DNA, the CDR3 is TGTGCCACCAGTGATCACCGGACTGTAGCAGGGCAGTACTTC.

This clone has only a few counts. The chain has TRBV19 and TRBJ1-2, with 10 bases that match TRBD1. Germline lookup yields CDR1 LNHDA and CDR2 SQIVND (reference sequence). This CDR3 is built from 14 residues. V dropped 7 bases and J dropped 3; count of bases not matched to a gene: 5. DNA for the CDR3: TGTGCCAGTACTGAGACAGGGGGCGACTATGGCTACACCTTC. Translation: CASTETGGDYGYTF.

The V call is TRBV4-2, the J call TRBJ1-2; D uncertain. CDR1 and CDR2 (germline): LGHNA, YNFKEQ. This CDR3 region has 14 residues. Trimming took off 2 bases at V and 5 bases at J, with 12 bases between the two ends. CDR3: CASSQPTTGYGYTF. Here the CDR3 DNA reads TGTGCCAGCAGCCAACCTACTACGGGATATGGCTACACCTTC.